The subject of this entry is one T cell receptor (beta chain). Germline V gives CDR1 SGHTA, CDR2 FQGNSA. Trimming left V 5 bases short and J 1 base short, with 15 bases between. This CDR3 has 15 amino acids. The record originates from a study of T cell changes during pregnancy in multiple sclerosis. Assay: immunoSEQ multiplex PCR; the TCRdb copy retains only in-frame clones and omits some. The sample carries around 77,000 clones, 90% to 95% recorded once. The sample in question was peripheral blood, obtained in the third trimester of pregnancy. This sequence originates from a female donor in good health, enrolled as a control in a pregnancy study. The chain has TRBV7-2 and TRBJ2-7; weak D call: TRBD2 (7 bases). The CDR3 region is CASSPGGGQSYEQYF. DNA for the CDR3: TGTGCCAGCAGCCCGGGGGGCGGGCAGTCCTACGAGCAGTACTTC.